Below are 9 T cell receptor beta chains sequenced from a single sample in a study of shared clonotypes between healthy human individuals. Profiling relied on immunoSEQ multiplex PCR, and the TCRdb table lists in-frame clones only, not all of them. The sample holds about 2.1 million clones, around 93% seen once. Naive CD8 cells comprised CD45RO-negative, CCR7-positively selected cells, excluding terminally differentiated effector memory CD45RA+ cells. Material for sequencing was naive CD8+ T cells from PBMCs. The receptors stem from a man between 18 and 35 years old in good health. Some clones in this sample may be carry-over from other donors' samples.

CDR3 in DNA: TGTGCCACCAGCGTTACACCGGGGATCGGAAATCACAATGAGCAGTTCTTC. It yields the protein CATSVTPGIGNHNEQFF. The rearrangement links TRBV15 to TRBJ2-1; D may be TRBD2 (5 bases). Germline loops: CDR1 LNHNV, CDR2 YYDKDF (reference sequence). The CDR3 extends over 17 amino acids. The V gene lost 5 bases and the J gene lost 5 bases, with 22 bases spanning the gap. Drawing the rest from reference TRBV15 and TRBJ2-1, the complete variable domain is DAMVIQNPRYQVTQFGKPVTLSCSQTLNHNVMYWYQQKSSQAPKLLFHYYDKDFNNEADTPDNFQSRRPNTSFCFLDIRSPGLGDTAMYLCATSVTPGIGNHNEQFFGPGTRLTVL.

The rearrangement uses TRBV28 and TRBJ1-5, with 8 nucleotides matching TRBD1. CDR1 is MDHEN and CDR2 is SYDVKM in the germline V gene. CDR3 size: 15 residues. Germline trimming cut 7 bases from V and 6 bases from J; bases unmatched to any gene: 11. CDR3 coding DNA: TGTGCCAGCACTCGGGCAGGGGGCTTCCCTCAGCCCCAGCATTTT. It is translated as CASTRAGGFPQPQHF.

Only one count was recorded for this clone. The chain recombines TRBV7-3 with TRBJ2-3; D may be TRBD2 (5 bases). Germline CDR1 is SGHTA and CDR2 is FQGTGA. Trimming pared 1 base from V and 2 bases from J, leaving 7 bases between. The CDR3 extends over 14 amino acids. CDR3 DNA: TGTGCCAGCAGCTTAAGCGGGCCCACAGATACGCAGTATTTT. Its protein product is CASSLSGPTDTQYF.

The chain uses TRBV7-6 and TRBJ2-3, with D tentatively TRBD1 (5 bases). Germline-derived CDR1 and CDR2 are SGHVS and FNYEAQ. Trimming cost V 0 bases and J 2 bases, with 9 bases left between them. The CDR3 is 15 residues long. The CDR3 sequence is CASSLADRATDTQYF. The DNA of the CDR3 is TGTGCCAGCAGCTTAGCAGACAGAGCCACAGATACGCAGTATTTT. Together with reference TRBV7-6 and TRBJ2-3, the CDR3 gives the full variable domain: GAGVSQSPRYKVTKRGQDVALRCDPISGHVSLYWYRQALGQGPEFLTYFNYEAQQDKSGLPNDRFSAERPEGSISTLTIQRTEQRDSAMYRCASSLADRATDTQYFGPGTRLTVL.

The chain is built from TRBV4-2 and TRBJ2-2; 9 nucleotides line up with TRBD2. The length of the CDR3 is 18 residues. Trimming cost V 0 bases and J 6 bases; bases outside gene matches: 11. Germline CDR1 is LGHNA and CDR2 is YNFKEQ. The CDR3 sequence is CASSQDLILAGPPGELFF. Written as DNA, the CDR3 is TGTGCCAGCAGCCAAGATTTAATACTAGCGGGTCCACCCGGGGAGCTGTTTTTT.

CDR3 protein: CASRTQSGVPHGYTF. The CDR3 bases are TGTGCCAGCAGGACTCAGTCCGGGGTCCCCCATGGCTACACCTTC. The V call is TRBV27, the J call TRBJ1-2; D uncertain. Germline CDR1 is MNHEY and CDR2 is SMNVEV (reference sequence). V shed 6 bases and J shed 6 bases, with 20 bases lying between them. This CDR3 is built from 15 residues.

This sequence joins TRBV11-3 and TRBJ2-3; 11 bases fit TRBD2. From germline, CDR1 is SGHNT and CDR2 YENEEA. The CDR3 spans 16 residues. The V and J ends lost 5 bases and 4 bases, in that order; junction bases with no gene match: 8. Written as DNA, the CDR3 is TGTGCCAGCAGCGACCCCGGGACTAGCGGCGCAGATACGCAGTATTTT. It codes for CASSDPGTSGADTQYF.

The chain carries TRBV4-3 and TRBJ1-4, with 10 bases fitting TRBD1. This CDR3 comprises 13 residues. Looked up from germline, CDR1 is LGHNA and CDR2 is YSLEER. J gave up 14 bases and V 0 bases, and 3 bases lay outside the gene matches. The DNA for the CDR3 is TGCGCCAGCAGCCAAGATGGGACAGGGGATCTGTTTTTT. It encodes CASSQDGTGDLFF.

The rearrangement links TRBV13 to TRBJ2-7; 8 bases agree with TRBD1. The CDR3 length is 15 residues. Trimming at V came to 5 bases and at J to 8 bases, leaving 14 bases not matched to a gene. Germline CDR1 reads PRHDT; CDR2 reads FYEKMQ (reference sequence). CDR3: CASSAPGQVYGKQYF. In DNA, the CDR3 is TGTGCCAGCAGCGCCCCGGGACAGGTATATGGCAAGCAGTACTTC.